The text below deals with one T cell receptor beta chain. Its antigen is undetermined. These data are taken from a study of T cell responses to AZD1222 COVID-19 vaccine. Findings and caveats of the study: Regions 160-218 and 743-854 dominated among vaccine-associated CD4 TCRs spanning spike. White British donors predominated, females outnumbered males, and clonal diversity was possibly underestimated.

TCRdb's table, derived via immunoSEQ multiplex PCR, lists solely in-frame clones and lacks some. Here the sample spans fewer than 150,000 clones, roughly nine tenths being singletons. CDR1 and CDR2 from the germline V gene are KGHSH and LQKENI. The CDR3 loop spans 11 amino acids. Trimming shortened V by 3 bases and J by 8 bases, and 5 bases separated the two germline ends. Here the sequenced sample was peripheral blood, taken on day 0 of AZD1222 vaccination. The chain joins TRBV18 to TRBJ2-1, with D unclear. This receptor was obtained from an adult in good health. The CDR3 DNA reads TGTGCCAGCTCACCCGGCTATGAGCAGTTCTTC. It encodes CASSPGYEQFF.